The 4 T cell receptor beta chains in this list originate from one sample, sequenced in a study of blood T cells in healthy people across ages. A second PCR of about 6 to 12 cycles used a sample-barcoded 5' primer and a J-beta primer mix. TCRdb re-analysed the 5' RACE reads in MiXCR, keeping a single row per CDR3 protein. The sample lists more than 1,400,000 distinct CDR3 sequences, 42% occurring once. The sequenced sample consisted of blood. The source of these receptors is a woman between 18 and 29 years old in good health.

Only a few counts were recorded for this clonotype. DNA for the CDR3: TGTGCCAGCAGCCAAGACACGAGGGGAGGCGAAAAACTGTTTTTT. It is translated as CASSQDTRGGEKLFF. The chain employs TRBV3-1 and TRBJ1-4; tentative D call: TRBD1 (5 bases). Trimming cost V 0 bases and J 8 bases, with 13 bases left between them. Germline V lookup: CDR1 LGHDT, CDR2 YNNKEL (reference sequence). The CDR3 is 15 amino acids.

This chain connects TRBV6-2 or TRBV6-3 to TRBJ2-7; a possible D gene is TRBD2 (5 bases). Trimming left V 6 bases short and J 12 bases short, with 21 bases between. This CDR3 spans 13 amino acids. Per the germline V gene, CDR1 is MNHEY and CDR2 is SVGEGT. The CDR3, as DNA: TGTGCCAGCAGGGGCCCTAAAAGCGGAGAGGGGTACTTC. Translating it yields CASRGPKSGEGYF.

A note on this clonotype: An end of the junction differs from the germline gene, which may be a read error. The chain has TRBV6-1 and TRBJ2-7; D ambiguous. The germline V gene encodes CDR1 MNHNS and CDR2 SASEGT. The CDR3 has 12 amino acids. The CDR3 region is CTSSDRNYEQYF. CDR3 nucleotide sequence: TGTACCAGCAGTGACCGGAACTACGAGCAGTACTTC.

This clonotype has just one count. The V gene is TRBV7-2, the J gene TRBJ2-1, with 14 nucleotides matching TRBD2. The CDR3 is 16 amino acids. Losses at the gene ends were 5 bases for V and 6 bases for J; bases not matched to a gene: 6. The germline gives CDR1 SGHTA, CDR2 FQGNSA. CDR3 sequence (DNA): TGTGCCAGCAGCCCTCGACTAGCGGGAGGGGGCAATGAGCAGTTCTTC. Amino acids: CASSPRLAGGGNEQFF.